The clone carrying this T cell receptor beta chain appeared a few times. This specimen comes from a study of blood T cells in healthy people across ages. The V gene lost 1 base and the J gene lost 10 bases, with 8 bases spanning the gap. Germline V gene lookup returns CDR1 LGHNA and CDR2 YNFKEQ. The CDR3 covers 12 residues. It was with a sample-barcoded 5' primer and a J-beta primer mix that a second PCR of roughly 7 to 12 cycles was run. Tagging of each cDNA molecule was performed by a template-switch adaptor with 12 random nucleotides. TCRdb processed the 5' RACE reads anew with MiXCR; each CDR3 protein has one entry. The table records some 1,800,000 distinct CDR3 sequences, 35% to 50% of them present only once.

The TCR comes from a human donor in good health. The sample taken for sequencing was blood. V is TRBV4-2 and J is TRBJ2-1; D unresolved. The CDR3 bases are TGTGCCAGCAGCCAAGGAGGTCCCGAGCAGTTCTTC. Translating gives CASSQGGPEQFF.